Listed below are T cell receptor beta chains from one sample, sequenced in a study of blood T cell repertoires in COVID-19. Measured with immunoSEQ multiplex PCR; TCRdb has only the in-frame clones, and not every one. The sample lists 200,000 to 250,000 clones, about nine tenths occurring once. The specimen sequenced was peripheral blood. These receptor sequences come from a man aged 60 to 75 who had recovered from COVID-19. CDR3s include the opening cysteine and the closing phenylalanine or tryptophan. Fields, in order: CDR3 length, V gene, D gene, J gene, clone size, CDR3 protein, CDR3 DNA. D genes are given only for firm matches. Where a row states a size, it is once, few, many or the class of an expanded clone; other rows omit it.

len: 13
v_gene: TRBV28
d_gene: -
j_gene: TRBJ1-5
abundance: -
CDR3aa: CASSFQGNQPQHF
CDR3nt: TGTGCCAGCAGTTTTCAGGGGAATCAGCCCCAGCATTTT

len: 14
v_gene: TRBV6-5
d_gene: TRBD1
j_gene: TRBJ2-1
abundance: -
CDR3aa: CASRRQGVLNEQFF
CDR3nt: TGTGCCAGCAGACGACAGGGGGTACTCAATGAGCAGTTCTTC

len: 14
v_gene: TRBV5-1
d_gene: -
j_gene: TRBJ2-4
abundance: -
CDR3aa: CASREVLAKNIQYF
CDR3nt: TGCGCCAGCAGAGAGGTTCTAGCCAAAAACATTCAGTACTTC

len: 13
v_gene: TRBV19
d_gene: -
j_gene: TRBJ2-1
abundance: -
CDR3aa: CASSTSQGNEQFF
CDR3nt: TGTGCCAGTAGTACCTCTCAGGGGAATGAGCAGTTCTTC

len: 13
v_gene: TRBV11-2
d_gene: -
j_gene: TRBJ2-7
abundance: -
CDR3aa: CASSLSASPEQYF
CDR3nt: TGTGCCAGCAGCCTCAGCGCCTCCCCCGAGCAGTACTTC

len: 15
v_gene: TRBV27
d_gene: -
j_gene: TRBJ2-7
abundance: -
CDR3aa: CASSLTGRALYEQYF
CDR3nt: TGTGCCAGCAGTTTAACTGGGCGGGCCCTCTACGAGCAGTACTTC

len: 15
v_gene: TRBV5-5
d_gene: TRBD2
j_gene: TRBJ2-1
abundance: -
CDR3aa: CASSPSGGSYNEQFF
CDR3nt: TGTGCCAGCAGCCCCAGCGGGGGATCCTACAATGAGCAGTTCTTC

len: 11
v_gene: TRBV7-8
d_gene: -
j_gene: TRBJ1-2
abundance: -
CDR3aa: CASSSRGGYTF
CDR3nt: TGTGCCAGCAGCTCCAGAGGGGGCTACACCTTC

len: 15
v_gene: TRBV18
d_gene: TRBD2
j_gene: TRBJ2-7
abundance: -
CDR3aa: CASSPKQTSGDEQYF
CDR3nt: TGTGCCAGCTCACCAAAGCAAACCAGCGGGGACGAGCAGTACTTC

len: 16
v_gene: TRBV7-2
d_gene: TRBD1
j_gene: TRBJ1-2
abundance: -
CDR3aa: CASSSPSGTGNHGYTF
CDR3nt: TGTGCCAGCAGCTCTCCCTCCGGGACAGGGAATCATGGCTACACCTTC

len: 16
v_gene: TRBV18
d_gene: -
j_gene: TRBJ2-6
abundance: -
CDR3aa: CASSEQGPTGANVLTF
CDR3nt: TGTGCCAGCTCGGAACAGGGACCGACTGGGGCCAACGTCCTGACTTTC

len: 16
v_gene: TRBV9
d_gene: -
j_gene: TRBJ1-6
abundance: -
CDR3aa: CASSVGGSSYNSPLHF
CDR3nt: TGTGCCAGCAGCGTAGGTGGGAGCTCCTATAATTCACCCCTCCACTTT

len: 16
v_gene: TRBV23-1
d_gene: TRBD1
j_gene: TRBJ2-5
abundance: -
CDR3aa: CASSQTGTAGSKTQYF
CDR3nt: TGCGCCAGCAGTCAAACCGGGACAGCTGGATCGAAGACCCAGTACTTC

len: 11
v_gene: TRBV20-1
d_gene: -
j_gene: TRBJ2-5
abundance: -
CDR3aa: CSAVGRETQYF
CDR3nt: TGCAGTGCCGTGGGGCGGGAGACCCAGTACTTC

len: 17
v_gene: TRBV3-1/TRBV3-2
d_gene: -
j_gene: TRBJ2-7
abundance: once
CDR3aa: CASSHGWRRPNSYEQYF
CDR3nt: TGTGCCAGCAGCCACGGATGGAGGCGGCCGAACTCCTACGAGCAGTACTTC

len: 14
v_gene: TRBV19
d_gene: TRBD1
j_gene: TRBJ2-1
abundance: -
CDR3aa: CASRGTGLYNEQFF
CDR3nt: TGTGCCAGTAGGGGGACAGGGCTCTACAATGAGCAGTTCTTC

len: 16
v_gene: TRBV18
d_gene: -
j_gene: TRBJ1-1
abundance: -
CDR3aa: CASSYMGRTMNTEAFF
CDR3nt: TGTGCCAGCTCATACATGGGACGGACTATGAACACTGAAGCTTTCTTT

len: 16
v_gene: TRBV6-2/TRBV6-3
d_gene: TRBD2
j_gene: TRBJ2-4
abundance: -
CDR3aa: CASSPGLAGGVNIQYF
CDR3nt: TGTGCCAGCAGTCCGGGACTAGCGGGAGGGGTCAACATTCAGTACTTC

len: 14
v_gene: TRBV7-9
d_gene: TRBD1
j_gene: TRBJ2-7
abundance: -
CDR3aa: CASSSPGTGIKQYF
CDR3nt: TGTGCCAGCAGCTCCCCCGGGACAGGGATTAAGCAGTACTTC

len: 13
v_gene: TRBV27
d_gene: -
j_gene: TRBJ2-2
abundance: once
CDR3aa: CASSWRGTGELFF
CDR3nt: TGTGCCAGCAGTTGGCGGGGCACCGGGGAGCTGTTTTTT

len: 15
v_gene: TRBV15
d_gene: TRBD1
j_gene: TRBJ2-7
abundance: -
CDR3aa: CATSRDDRGGYEQYF
CDR3nt: TGTGCCACCAGCAGAGACGACAGGGGCGGGTACGAGCAGTACTTC

len: 15
v_gene: TRBV28
d_gene: -
j_gene: TRBJ1-1
abundance: -
CDR3aa: CASSPGPGVNTEAFF
CDR3nt: TGTGCCAGCAGCCCCGGGCCGGGAGTTAACACTGAAGCTTTCTTT

len: 15
v_gene: TRBV28
d_gene: -
j_gene: TRBJ1-6
abundance: -
CDR3aa: CASSRISGVSSPLHF
CDR3nt: TGTGCCAGCAGTAGAATTTCAGGGGTATCTTCACCCCTCCACTTT

len: 16
v_gene: TRBV18
d_gene: TRBD1
j_gene: TRBJ1-4
abundance: -
CDR3aa: CASSPPAGGANEKLFF
CDR3nt: TGTGCCAGCTCACCCCCCGCAGGGGGAGCTAATGAAAAACTGTTTTTT

len: 15
v_gene: TRBV7-3
d_gene: TRBD2
j_gene: TRBJ2-5
abundance: -
CDR3aa: CASSYGLAGGETQYF
CDR3nt: TGTGCCAGCAGCTACGGACTAGCGGGAGGAGAGACCCAGTACTTC

len: 16
v_gene: TRBV18
d_gene: TRBD1
j_gene: TRBJ1-6
abundance: -
CDR3aa: CASSSKDRVISSPLHF
CDR3nt: TGTGCCAGCTCATCCAAGGACAGGGTGATTAGTTCACCCCTCCACTTT

len: 14
v_gene: TRBV12-5
d_gene: -
j_gene: TRBJ1-2
abundance: -
CDR3aa: CASGPSGGGVGYTF
CDR3nt: TGTGCTAGTGGTCCCTCGGGGGGTGGTGTGGGCTACACCTTC

len: 14
v_gene: TRBV21-1
d_gene: -
j_gene: TRBJ1-2
abundance: -
CDR3aa: CASSRWGASCGYTF
CDR3nt: TGTGCCAGCAGCAGATGGGGAGCTAGCTGTGGCTACACCTTC

len: 15
v_gene: TRBV9
d_gene: TRBD1
j_gene: TRBJ1-6
abundance: -
CDR3aa: CASSEGGTVGSPLHF
CDR3nt: TGTGCCAGCAGCGAAGGAGGGACAGTAGGTTCACCCCTCCACTTT

len: 14
v_gene: TRBV7-9
d_gene: -
j_gene: TRBJ2-7
abundance: -
CDR3aa: CASSPRQSSYEQYF
CDR3nt: TGTGCCAGCAGCCCCCGACAGAGCTCCTACGAGCAGTACTTC

len: 16
v_gene: TRBV9
d_gene: -
j_gene: TRBJ1-1
abundance: -
CDR3aa: CASSSLSRSRSTEAFF
CDR3nt: TGTGCCAGCAGCTCCCTCTCCAGGTCCCGAAGCACTGAAGCTTTCTTT

len: 16
v_gene: TRBV11-2
d_gene: -
j_gene: TRBJ2-3
abundance: -
CDR3aa: CASSPGGGNQGDTQYF
CDR3nt: TGTGCCAGCAGCCCGGGTGGCGGGAATCAAGGAGATACGCAGTATTTT

len: 14
v_gene: TRBV2
d_gene: -
j_gene: TRBJ1-1
abundance: -
CDR3aa: CASRDPGGYTEAFF
CDR3nt: TGTGCCAGCAGGGATCCCGGGGGGTACACTGAAGCTTTCTTT

len: 15
v_gene: TRBV5-1
d_gene: TRBD2
j_gene: TRBJ2-3
abundance: once
CDR3aa: CASSLVGTNTDTQYF
CDR3nt: TGCGCCAGCAGCTTGGTCGGGACTAACACAGATACGCAGTATTTT

len: 14
v_gene: TRBV5-4
d_gene: -
j_gene: TRBJ2-7
abundance: -
CDR3aa: CASSSPGAPYEQYF
CDR3nt: TGTGCCAGCAGCTCCCCAGGGGCCCCTTACGAGCAGTACTTC

len: 15
v_gene: TRBV7-3
d_gene: -
j_gene: TRBJ2-2
abundance: few
CDR3aa: CASSLVRDTPGELFF
CDR3nt: TGTGCCAGCAGCTTAGTCCGGGACACGCCCGGGGAGCTGTTTTTT

len: 15
v_gene: TRBV5-1
d_gene: -
j_gene: TRBJ1-3
abundance: -
CDR3aa: CASSLATDTGNTIYF
CDR3nt: TGCGCCAGCAGCTTGGCAACAGATACTGGAAACACCATATATTTT

len: 17
v_gene: TRBV3-1/TRBV3-2
d_gene: TRBD1
j_gene: TRBJ1-5
abundance: -
CDR3aa: CASSPGTGTVSNQPQHF
CDR3nt: TGTGCCAGCAGCCCAGGGACAGGGACCGTTAGCAATCAGCCCCAGCATTTT

len: 15
v_gene: TRBV14
d_gene: -
j_gene: TRBJ2-2
abundance: -
CDR3aa: CASSRPGHIAGELFF
CDR3nt: TGTGCCAGCAGCCGGCCGGGACATATAGCCGGGGAGCTGTTTTTT

len: 15
v_gene: TRBV30
d_gene: -
j_gene: TRBJ1-4
abundance: -
CDR3aa: CAWSVRQGRNEKLFF
CDR3nt: TGTGCCTGGAGTGTACGGCAGGGTCGTAATGAAAAACTGTTTTTT

len: 17
v_gene: TRBV14
d_gene: TRBD2
j_gene: TRBJ2-3
abundance: -
CDR3aa: CASSWGLADPSTDTQYF
CDR3nt: TGTGCCAGCAGCTGGGGACTAGCGGACCCTAGCACAGATACGCAGTATTTT

len: 15
v_gene: TRBV7-6
d_gene: -
j_gene: TRBJ2-7
abundance: -
CDR3aa: CASSLTAGGTYEQYF
CDR3nt: TGTGCCAGCAGCTTAACAGCAGGGGGGACCTACGAGCAGTACTTC

len: 15
v_gene: TRBV4-2
d_gene: -
j_gene: TRBJ1-2
abundance: -
CDR3aa: CASSQDLDSNYGYTF
CDR3nt: TGTGCCAGCAGCCAAGATCTAGACAGTAACTATGGCTACACCTTC

len: 16
v_gene: TRBV28
d_gene: TRBD2
j_gene: TRBJ2-1
abundance: -
CDR3aa: CASSLLGTSGNNEQFF
CDR3nt: TGTGCCAGCAGTTTACTCGGGACTAGCGGTAACAATGAGCAGTTCTTC

len: 15
v_gene: TRBV27
d_gene: TRBD1
j_gene: TRBJ1-4
abundance: -
CDR3aa: CASRNTGGGNEKLFF
CDR3nt: TGTGCCAGCAGAAATACAGGGGGCGGGAATGAAAAACTGTTTTTT

len: 14
v_gene: TRBV19
d_gene: -
j_gene: TRBJ1-4
abundance: -
CDR3aa: CASSSTGAGEKLFF
CDR3nt: TGTGCCAGTAGTAGCACAGGTGCGGGAGAAAAACTGTTTTTT

len: 14
v_gene: TRBV5-1
d_gene: TRBD2
j_gene: TRBJ2-1
abundance: -
CDR3aa: CASRLADILNEQFF
CDR3nt: TGCGCCAGCAGGCTAGCGGACATACTAAATGAGCAGTTCTTC

len: 15
v_gene: TRBV11-2
d_gene: -
j_gene: TRBJ1-1
abundance: -
CDR3aa: CASSLDGRGNTEAFF
CDR3nt: TGTGCCAGCAGCTTAGATGGGAGGGGGAACACTGAAGCTTTCTTT

len: 14
v_gene: TRBV9
d_gene: -
j_gene: TRBJ2-1
abundance: -
CDR3aa: CASSSTAGTPEQFF
CDR3nt: TGTGCCAGCAGCTCTACGGCAGGAACCCCTGAGCAGTTCTTC

len: 16
v_gene: TRBV6-1
d_gene: -
j_gene: TRBJ1-5
abundance: -
CDR3aa: CASSDQVGRDNQPQHF
CDR3nt: TGTGCCAGCAGTGATCAAGTGGGGCGGGACAATCAGCCCCAGCATTTT

len: 16
v_gene: TRBV11-3
d_gene: TRBD1
j_gene: TRBJ1-1
abundance: -
CDR3aa: CASREIRQGENTEAFF
CDR3nt: TGTGCCAGCAGGGAAATACGACAGGGGGAGAACACTGAAGCTTTCTTT

len: 16
v_gene: TRBV19
d_gene: TRBD2
j_gene: TRBJ2-7
abundance: -
CDR3aa: CASSIGASGSIFEQYF
CDR3nt: TGTGCCAGTAGTATAGGAGCTAGCGGGAGTATCTTCGAGCAGTACTTC

len: 13
v_gene: TRBV7-2
d_gene: -
j_gene: TRBJ2-7
abundance: -
CDR3aa: CASSWGQTYEQYF
CDR3nt: TGTGCCAGCAGCTGGGGACAAACGTACGAGCAGTACTTC